The 10 T cell receptor beta chains reported below all come from one sample, sequenced in a study of T cells in Graves' hyperthyroidism and ophthalmopathy. TCR beta CDR3 sequences were amplified from RNA transcripts. The HTBI primer set was used in a first-round RT-PCR of the TCR CDR3. TCRdb ran MiXCR on the multiplex PCR reads and lists one entry per CDR3 protein. Among approximately 560,000 distinct CDR3 sequences listed, more than 15% were seen once. Sequencing was performed on blood. The receptors were sampled from a woman aged 25 to 39 with Graves' hyperthyroidism.

This clonotype was detected ten times or more. This sequence joins TRBV12-3 or TRBV12-4 and TRBJ2-7; tentatively, D is TRBD1 (5 bases). V lost 4 bases to trimming and J lost 2 bases, with 9 bases between them. The CDR3 has 13 amino acids. The CDR3, as DNA: TGTGCCAGCAGTTACACAGGTCCCTACGAGCAGTACTTC. This gives the protein CASSYTGPYEQYF.

This clonotype was counted ten times or more. This chain uses TRBV28 with TRBJ2-1, with a possible D match to TRBD2 (5 bases). Germline V lookup: CDR1 MDHEN, CDR2 SYDVKM. V was pared by 3 bases and J by 0 bases, with 9 bases between. The CDR3 length is 15 residues. The CDR3 nucleotides are TGTGCCAGCAGTTTGGCGCGGGTCTCCTACAATGAGCAGTTCTTC. Amino acid sequence: CASSLARVSYNEQFF.

This clonotype was seen repeatedly, ten times or more. The gene calls are TRBV12-3 or TRBV12-4 and TRBJ1-2; 9 positions agree with TRBD1. Germline trimming cut 4 bases from V and 5 bases from J; bases unmatched to any gene: 11. The length of the CDR3 is 16 residues. The CDR3: CASSSGQGVGRYGYTF. The CDR3 nucleotides read TGTGCCAGCAGTTCGGGACAGGGTGTGGGAAGGTATGGCTACACCTTC.

Regarding this clonotype: This may be a read error, as it is one base from a much larger clone. V and J are TRBV2 and TRBJ1-2; D not certain. Germline V gene sequence: CDR1 SNHLY, CDR2 FYNNEI. This CDR3 has 13 amino acids. V was shortened by 3 bases and J by 5 bases, with 10 bases between the two germline ends. CDR3 sequence: CASSDEAEYGYTF. The CDR3 bases are TGTGCCAGCAGTGACGAGGCTGAGTATGGCTACACCTTC.

This clonotype was counted at least ten times. The chain employs TRBV3-1 and TRBJ2-7; D is unresolved. Deletions cut 1 base from V and 9 bases from J, with 16 bases between. Germline CDR1 LGHDT, CDR2 YNNKEL (reference sequence). CDR3 length equals 14 residues. The CDR3 DNA reads TGTGCCAGCAGCCAAGGGCTACCCTACGAGGTGCAGTACTTC. It yields the protein CASSQGLPYEVQYF.

This clonotype was detected many times. J is TRBJ1-1 and V is TRBV19; 8 bases are shared with TRBD1. Germline-derived CDR1 and CDR2 are LNHDA and SQIVND (reference sequence). There are 16 residues in the CDR3. J lost 6 bases, V lost 5 bases, and 14 bases had no gene match. In DNA, the CDR3 is TGTGCCAGTAGTGGACGACAGGGGCAGGCGGGCGCTGAAGCTTTCTTT. Translating gives CASSGRQGQAGAEAFF.

The chain joins TRBV4-1 to TRBJ2-7; D gene ambiguous. The germline CDR1 and CDR2 sequences are MGHRA and YSYEKL. The V gene lost 1 base and the J gene lost 3 bases, with 10 bases spanning the gap. This CDR3 is 14 amino acids long. The CDR3 bases are TGCGCCAGCAGCCAAGGTTACGGAGTCTACGAGCAGTACTTC. Translated, it gives CASSQGYGVYEQYF.

The chain couples TRBV6-2 or TRBV6-3 to TRBJ2-1; D unresolved. This CDR3 contains 13 residues. V dropped 7 bases and J dropped 6 bases, with 13 bases sitting between them. In germline, CDR1 is MNHEY, CDR2 SVGEGT. The CDR3 bases are TGTGCCAGCACCAAATACCGCTTCAATGAGCAGTTCTTC. It codes for CASTKYRFNEQFF.

At least ten counts were recorded for this clonotype. The J gene is TRBJ2-7, the V gene TRBV5-1; 10 bases agree with TRBD2. J lost 4 bases, V lost 0 bases, and 7 bases had no gene match. Per germline, CDR1 SGHRS and CDR2 YFSETQ. CDR3 length equals 16 residues. This CDR3 reads CASSLAELSGRYEQYF. In DNA, the CDR3 is TGCGCCAGCAGCTTGGCAGAACTTAGCGGGAGGTACGAGCAGTACTTC.

This clonotype turned up a few times. The rearrangement joins TRBV20-1 to TRBJ1-3; 7 bases agree with TRBD1. This CDR3 is 16 amino acids long. Germline trimming cut 2 bases from V and 4 bases from J; bases unmatched to any gene: 11. Germline-derived CDR1 and CDR2 are DFQATT and SNEGSKA (reference sequence). This CDR3 is CSARQYEGGAGNTIYF. DNA of the CDR3: TGCAGTGCTAGACAATACGAAGGGGGCGCCGGAAACACCATATATTTT.